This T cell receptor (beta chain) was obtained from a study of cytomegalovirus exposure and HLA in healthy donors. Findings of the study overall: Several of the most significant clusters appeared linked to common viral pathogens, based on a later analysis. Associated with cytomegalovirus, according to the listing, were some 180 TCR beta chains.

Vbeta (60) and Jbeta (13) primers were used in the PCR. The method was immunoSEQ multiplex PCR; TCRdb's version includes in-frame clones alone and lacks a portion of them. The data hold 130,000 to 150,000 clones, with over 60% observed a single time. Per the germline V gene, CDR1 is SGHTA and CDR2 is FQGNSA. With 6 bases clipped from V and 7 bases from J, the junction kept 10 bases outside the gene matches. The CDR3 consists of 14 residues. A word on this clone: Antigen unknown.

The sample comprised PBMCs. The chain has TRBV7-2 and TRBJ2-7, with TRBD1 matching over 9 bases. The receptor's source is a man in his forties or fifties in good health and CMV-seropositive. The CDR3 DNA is TGTGCCAGCAGAACTACAGGGGGCCGCGGGGAGCAGTACTTC. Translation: CASRTTGGRGEQYF.